This T cell receptor beta chain derives from a study of blood T cell repertoires in COVID-19. Per the germline V gene, CDR1 is SGHRS and CDR2 is YFSETQ. The CDR3 length is 15 residues. Between the trimmed V and J ends, which lost 3 bases and 10 bases, there was a span of 17 bases. In the authors' methods: Amplification with reference gene primers provided the estimates of nucleated cell counts. Some clones are missing from TCRdb's copy, which holds only in-frame ones; the method was immunoSEQ multiplex PCR. Clone size and V and J calls were adopted from that table, with D and trimming inferred from the DNA. The sample lists some 180,000 clones; about four fifths were seen once. A Seattle source enrolled patients during active infection and followed them longitudinally. This clone was seen a few times.

This receptor was obtained from a woman aged 40-49 years with COVID-19, enrolled during active disease. The sample was peripheral blood. This chain links TRBV5-1 with TRBJ1-6; D perhaps matches TRBD1 (6 bases). The CDR3 spells CASSWSTGAGSPLHF. The CDR3 DNA follows: TGCGCCAGCAGCTGGTCGACAGGAGCAGGGTCACCCCTCCACTTT.